Following are 20 T cell receptor beta chains from one sample sequenced in a study of molecular identifiers for immune sequencing clone quantification. TCRdb processed the PCR reads anew with MiXCR; each CDR3 protein has one entry. Among about 68,000 distinct CDR3 sequences listed, 15% to 20% were seen once. Sequencing was done on a sample of naive CD8+ T cells from blood, with Jurkat cell RNA spiked in. As to subset: FACS-sorted CD8+CD4-CCR7+CD45RA+ naive T cells. The receptors stem from a human donor in good health. Some libraries in this study had Jurkat cell RNA spiked in.

This clonotype was seen repeatedly, ten times or more. The J gene is TRBJ2-7, the V gene TRBV28; D not certain. Trimming removed 3 bases at V and 2 bases at J, with 11 bases between. The germline V gene encodes CDR1 MDHEN and CDR2 SYDVKM. The CDR3 length is 14 residues. The CDR3 DNA reads TGTGCCAGCAGTTTCTTCGGAGTCACCTACGAGCAGTACTTC. This codes for CASSFFGVTYEQYF.

At least ten counts were recorded for this clonotype. The genes are TRBV9 and TRBJ2-5; D is perhaps TRBD1 (6 bases). Trimming removed 3 bases at V and 3 bases at J, with 18 bases between. Germline lookup yields CDR1 SGDLS and CDR2 YYNGEE. The CDR3 loop spans 16 amino acids. CDR3 sequence (DNA): TGTGCCAGCAGCGAGCCCCTAGAGGGGGACGAAGAGACCCAGTACTTC. Its translation is CASSEPLEGDEETQYF.

This clonotype was counted many times. The chain couples TRBV5-6 to TRBJ2-2, with D unclear. This CDR3 region has 15 residues. CDR1 SGHDT and CDR2 YYEEEE come from the germline V gene. V was cut by 0 bases and J by 1 base, with 7 bases left in between. The CDR3 region has the DNA TGTGCCAGCAGCTTGGCGGCAGTGAACACCGGGGAGCTGTTTTTT. It yields the protein CASSLAAVNTGELFF. Combining the CDR3 with reference TRBV5-6 and TRBJ2-2 gives the whole variable domain DAGVTQSPTHLIKTRGQQVTLRCSPKSGHDTVSWYQQALGQGPQFIFQYYEEEERQRGNFPDRFSGHQFPNYSSELNVNALLLGDSALYLCASSLAAVNTGELFFGEGSRLTVL.

This clonotype was picked up many times. The rearrangement links TRBV27 to TRBJ1-2, with TRBD1 as a possible D gene (5 bases). The CDR3 loop spans 14 amino acids. Trimming shortened V by 1 base and J by 3 bases, and 9 bases separated the two germline ends. Per germline, CDR1 MNHEY and CDR2 SMNVEV (reference sequence). CDR3 protein: CASSLWGGDYGYTF. In DNA, the CDR3 is TGTGCCAGCAGTTTATGGGGCGGCGACTATGGCTACACCTTC.

This clonotype was observed many times. The chain links TRBV7-9 to TRBJ2-4; D is ambiguous. V shed 1 base and J shed 5 bases, with 6 bases lying between them. The germline gives CDR1 SEHNR, CDR2 FQNEAQ (reference sequence). This CDR3 contains 13 residues. This CDR3 reads CASSLVIENIQYF. CDR3 bases: TGTGCCAGCAGCTTAGTAATAGAAAACATTCAGTACTTC.

This clonotype occurred many times. The gene calls are TRBV12-3 or TRBV12-4 and TRBJ2-7; the match to TRBD2 covers 9 bases. The ends lost 6 bases at V and 3 bases at J; junction bases unmatched: 6. This CDR3 spans 14 amino acids. The CDR3 spells CASSRLAVNYEQYF. The CDR3 DNA sequence: TGTGCCAGCAGCAGACTAGCGGTAAACTACGAGCAGTACTTC.

This clonotype occurred many times. The rearrangement links TRBV5-1 to TRBJ1-2, with D possibly matching TRBD1 (5 bases). The CDR3 totals 16 residues. The V end lost 4 bases, the J end lost 6 bases, and 22 bases lay between the germline ends. Germline V CDR1 and CDR2: SGHRS, YFSETQ. CDR3 in amino acids: CASSPYPVEGRHGYTF. CDR3 sequence (DNA): TGCGCCAGCAGCCCTTACCCGGTGGAGGGGCGGCATGGCTACACCTTC.

The chain uses TRBV12-3 or TRBV12-4 and TRBJ1-3; D is unclear. Trimming pared 7 bases from V and 0 bases from J, leaving 10 bases between. The CDR3 runs 14 residues. In nucleotides, the CDR3 is TGTGCCAGCACCGCGGGTTTCTCTGGAAACACCATATATTTT. It encodes CASTAGFSGNTIYF.

This clonotype has a count of ten or more. The V call is TRBV5-1, the J call TRBJ2-3; tentative D call: TRBD2 (6 bases). CDR1 and CDR2 (germline): SGHRS, YFSETQ. This CDR3 has 16 amino acids. Trimming took 3 bases from V and 3 from J, leaving 17 bases between them. The CDR3 loop reads CASSSGRGEVTDTQYF. CDR3 nucleotide sequence: TGCGCCAGCAGCTCAGGGCGGGGTGAGGTGACAGATACGCAGTATTTT.

This clonotype was counted many times. The genes are TRBV19 and TRBJ2-5; 9 bases map to TRBD1. There are 15 residues in the CDR3. With V trimmed by 5 bases and J by 2 bases, 6 bases remained unmatched. The germline V gene encodes CDR1 LNHDA and CDR2 SQIVND (reference sequence). DNA of the CDR3: TGTGCCAGTAGTCCGGTCGACAGGGGGCAAGAGACCCAGTACTTC. It translates to CASSPVDRGQETQYF.

The table lists this clonotype with many counts. The CDR3 protein is CASSPPTGWERIAGELFF. CDR3 nucleotides: TGTGCCAGCAGCCCCCCAACTGGGTGGGAGAGGATTGCCGGGGAGCTGTTTTTT. The V and J genes are TRBV13 and TRBJ2-2; possible D gene TRBD2, 5 bases. V was cut by 5 bases and J by 6 bases, with 25 bases left in between. The CDR3 loop spans 18 amino acids. Germline CDR1 is PRHDT and CDR2 is FYEKMQ (reference sequence).

The genes are TRBV7-9 and TRBJ1-2; tentative D call: TRBD1 (5 bases). From germline, CDR1 is SEHNR and CDR2 FQNEAQ (reference sequence). V was shortened by 4 bases and J by 2 bases, with 14 bases between the two germline ends. The CDR3 loop spans 15 amino acids. The CDR3 reads CASSSGLRENYGYTF. The CDR3, as DNA: TGTGCCAGCAGCTCAGGGCTAAGGGAAAACTATGGCTACACCTTC.

This chain joins TRBV7-8 and TRBJ2-2; 7 bases match TRBD2. The CDR3 sequence is 16 residues long. Germline lookup yields CDR1 SGHVS and CDR2 FQNEAQ. Trimming cost V 0 bases and J 4 bases; bases outside gene matches: 5. CDR3 sequence reads: CASSLAMAGVTGELFF. The CDR3, as DNA: TGTGCCAGCAGCTTAGCGATGGCGGGAGTCACCGGGGAGCTGTTTTTT.

This clonotype was recorded at least ten times. J is TRBJ1-1 and V is TRBV2; no definite D call. The CDR3 runs to 12 residues. CDR1 and CDR2 (germline): SNHLY, FYNNEI. V was trimmed by 7 bases and J by 1 base, leaving 7 bases between them. The chain's CDR3 is CASMNPNTEAFF. The DNA of the CDR3 is TGTGCCAGCATGAACCCGAACACTGAAGCTTTCTTT. Complete variable domain (other parts from reference TRBV2 and TRBJ1-1): EPEVTQTPSHQVTQMGQEVILRCVPISNHLYFYWYRQILGQKVEFLVSFYNNEISEKSEIFDDQFSVERPDGSNFTLKIRSTKLEDSAMYFCASMNPNTEAFFGQGTRLTVV.

The chain employs TRBV1 and TRBJ2-7. TRBV1 is given as a pseudogene. The CDR3 is 20 amino acids. The CDR3 nucleotides read TGCACCAGCAGCCAGGACTCGGCCCACGGATGTCTTGGCGGACCCTACGAGCAGTACTTC. As protein: CTSSQDSAHGCLGGPYEQYF.

This clonotype was observed at least ten times. The chain links TRBV27 to TRBJ1-5; D is unresolved. V was trimmed by 2 bases and J by 0 bases, leaving 8 bases between them. The germline V gene has CDR1 MNHEY and CDR2 SMNVEV (reference sequence). The CDR3 runs to 15 residues. CDR3 region: CASSLVSLSNQPQHF. The CDR3 DNA sequence: TGTGCCAGCAGTTTAGTCAGCCTTAGCAATCAGCCCCAGCATTTT.

Regarding this clonotype: One end of the junction varies from germline; a read error may be responsible. The V and J genes are TRBV12-3 or TRBV12-4 and TRBJ2-5; D remains unclear. The CDR3 contains 14 residues. The CDR3 DNA reads TGTGCCAGCAGTTTTGCGCCCTCCCAAGAGACCCAGCACTTC. This sequence encodes CASSFAPSQETQHF.

Concerning this clonotype itself: Lacking the conserved final phenylalanine or tryptophan, this CDR3 likely reflects a read error. This chain uses TRBV12-3 or TRBV12-4 with TRBJ2-7; D uncertain. Trimming left V 3 bases short and J 5 bases short, with 14 bases between. The CDR3 spans 14 residues. CDR3 in amino acids: CASSFAITLDEQYL. The CDR3 DNA sequence: TGTGCCAGCAGTTTTGCTATAACCCTGGACGAGCAGTACCTC.

Of note for this clonotype: Given a much more abundant clone one base away, this may be a read error. The chain links TRBV4-2 to TRBJ2-7; D gene ambiguous. Trimming removed 1 base at V and 9 bases at J, with 7 bases between. This CDR3 comprises 11 residues. CDR1 and CDR2 (germline): LGHNA, YNFKEQ. The CDR3 DNA sequence: TGTGCCAGCAGCCAAGCTTTCGGGCAGTACTTC. Protein: CASSQAFGQYF.

The chain employs TRBV2 and TRBJ2-7; D may correspond to TRBD1 or TRBD2 (5 bases each). Germline-derived CDR1 and CDR2 are SNHLY and FYNNEI. The CDR3 loop spans 13 amino acids. Trimming shortened V by 6 bases and J by 4 bases, and 13 bases separated the two germline ends. The CDR3 loop is CASRGTRWYEQYF. The DNA of the CDR3 is TGTGCCAGCAGAGGGACCCGGTGGTACGAGCAGTACTTC. Using reference TRBV2 and TRBJ2-7 for the parts outside the CDR3, the full variable domain is EPEVTQTPSHQVTQMGQEVILRCVPISNHLYFYWYRQILGQKVEFLVSFYNNEISEKSEIFDDQFSVERPDGSNFTLKIRSTKLEDSAMYFCASRGTRWYEQYFGPGTRLTVT.